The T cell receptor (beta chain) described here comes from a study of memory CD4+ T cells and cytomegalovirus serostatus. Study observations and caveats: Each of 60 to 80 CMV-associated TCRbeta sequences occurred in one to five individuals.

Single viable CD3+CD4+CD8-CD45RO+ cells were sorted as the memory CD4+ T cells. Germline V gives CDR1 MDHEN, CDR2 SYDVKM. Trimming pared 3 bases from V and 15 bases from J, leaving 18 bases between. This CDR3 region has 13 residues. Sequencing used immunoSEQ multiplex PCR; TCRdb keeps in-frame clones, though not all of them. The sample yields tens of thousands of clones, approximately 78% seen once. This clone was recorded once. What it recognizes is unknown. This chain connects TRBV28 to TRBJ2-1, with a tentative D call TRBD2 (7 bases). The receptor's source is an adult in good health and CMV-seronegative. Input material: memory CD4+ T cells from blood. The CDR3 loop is CASSFAGASSTFF. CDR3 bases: TGTGCCAGCAGTTTTGCGGGGGCTTCCTCGACGTTCTTC.